The rows below give T cell receptor beta chains drawn from one sample of a study of CD8 T cells in Susac syndrome. MiXCR, applied by TCRdb to the immunoSEQ multiplex PCR reads, yields one record per CDR3 protein. The table records approximately 190,000 distinct CDR3 sequences, 80% to 95% of them present only once. Sequencing was done on a sample of CD4+ T cells from PBMCs. The receptors shown here come from a human donor in good health. CDR3s include the opening cysteine and the closing phenylalanine or tryptophan. Each record gives: clone size, CDR3 length, V gene, J gene, D gene, CDR3 protein, CDR3 DNA. A D gene is named only where the DNA matches it firmly. Expanded clones get a size class; other rows say once, few or many, or leave the size out.

size: -
length: 9
V: TRBV7-9
J: TRBJ2-6
D: -
CDR3: CAGSGALTF
DNA: TGTGCCGGCAGCGGTGCCCTGACTTTC

size: -
length: 17
V: TRBV19
J: TRBJ2-1
D: TRBD2
CDR3: CASSIGTGTSGMTGKFF
DNA: TGTGCCAGTAGTATTGGAACCGGGACTAGCGGGATGACGGGGAAGTTCTTC

size: -
length: 14
V: TRBV5-1
J: TRBJ2-7
D: -
CDR3: CASSLTVGENEQYF
DNA: TGCGCCAGCAGCTTGACGGTGGGGGAGAACGAGCAGTACTTC

size: -
length: 14
V: TRBV5-1
J: TRBJ2-7
D: -
CDR3: CASSVDLADYEQYF
DNA: TGCGCCAGCAGCGTGGACTTGGCGGACTACGAGCAGTACTTC

size: -
length: 20
V: TRBV6-2/TRBV6-3
J: TRBJ2-1
D: TRBD2
CDR3: CASTSPFGAGDPLHYNEQFF
DNA: TGTGCCAGCACTTCCCCATTTGGAGCGGGGGACCCCCTTCATTACAATGAGCAGTTCTTC

size: -
length: 15
V: TRBV5-1
J: TRBJ1-6
D: -
CDR3: CASSLVQVGNSPLHF
DNA: TGCGCCAGCAGCTTGGTACAGGTGGGGAATTCACCCCTCCACTTT

size: -
length: 15
V: TRBV19
J: TRBJ2-2
D: -
CDR3: CASSIEVPSSGELFF
DNA: TGTGCCAGTAGTATTGAGGTTCCCTCTTCCGGGGAGCTGTTTTTT

size: -
length: 16
V: TRBV5-6
J: TRBJ1-1
D: -
CDR3: CASSLATGPLSTEAFF
DNA: TGTGCCAGCAGCTTGGCGACGGGACCGTTAAGCACTGAAGCTTTCTTT

size: -
length: 14
V: TRBV3-1
J: TRBJ1-2
D: -
CDR3: CASSQGPGRYGYTF
DNA: TGTGCCAGCAGCCAAGGACCAGGGAGGTATGGCTACACCTTC

size: -
length: 14
V: TRBV28
J: TRBJ1-1
D: -
CDR3: CASSLGHSGTEAFF
DNA: TGTGCCAGCAGTTTAGGGCATTCCGGCACTGAAGCTTTCTTT

size: once
length: 15
V: TRBV19
J: TRBJ2-5
D: -
CDR3: CASDTTFPAGETQYF
DNA: TGTGCCAGTGACACCACCTTCCCGGCCGGAGAGACCCAGTACTTC

size: -
length: 13
V: TRBV29-1
J: TRBJ1-2
D: TRBD1
CDR3: CSSGGQEVGGYTF
DNA: TGCAGCTCAGGGGGACAGGAGGTAGGGGGCTACACCTTC

size: -
length: 13
V: TRBV12-3/TRBV12-4
J: TRBJ2-1
D: -
CDR3: CASGTSLVHEQFF
DNA: TGTGCCAGCGGTACGTCATTGGTCCATGAGCAGTTCTTC

size: -
length: 17
V: TRBV4-2
J: TRBJ2-1
D: TRBD2
CDR3: CASSETSGGTVRGEQFF
DNA: TGTGCCAGCAGCGAAACTAGCGGGGGCACTGTCAGGGGTGAGCAGTTCTTC

size: -
length: 10
V: TRBV6-6
J: TRBJ2-1
D: -
CDR3: CASRHNEQFF
DNA: TGTGCCAGCCGACACAATGAGCAGTTCTTC

size: -
length: 13
V: TRBV12-3/TRBV12-4
J: TRBJ1-1
D: TRBD1
CDR3: CASSLRQGAGAFF
DNA: TGTGCCAGCAGTTTGAGGCAGGGGGCGGGAGCTTTCTTT

size: few
length: 15
V: TRBV9
J: TRBJ2-7
D: TRBD1
CDR3: CASSVAGQGLREQYF
DNA: TGTGCCAGCAGCGTTGCGGGACAGGGTTTACGCGAGCAGTACTTC

size: -
length: 15
V: TRBV18
J: TRBJ1-2
D: TRBD1
CDR3: CASSRKTGPVDGYTF
DNA: TGTGCCAGCTCACGAAAGACAGGGCCTGTCGATGGCTACACCTTC

size: -
length: 13
V: TRBV2
J: TRBJ2-1
D: -
CDR3: CASSRGRSNEQFF
DNA: TGTGCCAGCAGCAGGGGGAGGTCCAATGAGCAGTTCTTC

size: -
length: 13
V: TRBV12-3/TRBV12-4
J: TRBJ1-5
D: -
CDR3: CASGRGSNQPQHF
DNA: TGTGCCAGCGGGAGGGGTAGCAATCAGCCCCAGCATTTT

size: once
length: 14
V: TRBV7-2
J: TRBJ2-3
D: -
CDR3: CASSSQDTANTQYF
DNA: TGTGCCAGCAGCTCACAGGATACAGCTAATACGCAGTATTTT

size: -
length: 14
V: TRBV5-1
J: TRBJ1-6
D: TRBD1
CDR3: CASSGDRGDSPLHF
DNA: TGCGCCAGCAGCGGCGACAGGGGAGACTCACCCCTCCACTTT

size: -
length: 13
V: TRBV30
J: TRBJ1-1
D: -
CDR3: CAWSRGGRTEAFF
DNA: TGTGCCTGGAGCCGCGGAGGGCGTACTGAAGCTTTCTTT

size: -
length: 13
V: TRBV11-1
J: TRBJ2-1
D: -
CDR3: CASSYRDLDEQFF
DNA: TGTGCCAGCAGCTACCGGGACTTGGATGAGCAGTTCTTC

size: -
length: 13
V: TRBV7-3
J: TRBJ1-2
D: -
CDR3: CASSTPGGSGYTF
DNA: TGTGCCAGCAGCACCCCAGGAGGGAGCGGCTACACCTTC

size: -
length: 19
V: TRBV7-2
J: TRBJ2-6
D: TRBD1
CDR3: CASSLAWTGSTSGANVLTF
DNA: TGTGCCAGCAGCTTAGCATGGACAGGGTCGACCTCTGGGGCCAACGTCCTGACTTTC

size: -
length: 16
V: TRBV9
J: TRBJ2-3
D: TRBD1
CDR3: CASSEGASSSTDTQYF
DNA: TGTGCCAGCAGCGAGGGGGCGTCCTCTAGCACAGATACGCAGTATTTT

size: -
length: 12
V: TRBV12-3/TRBV12-4
J: TRBJ2-7
D: TRBD1
CDR3: CASRRQGREQYF
DNA: TGTGCCAGCAGACGACAGGGTCGGGAGCAGTACTTC

size: -
length: 12
V: TRBV11-1
J: TRBJ2-5
D: -
CDR3: CASSRRVETQYF
DNA: TGTGCCAGCAGTCGCAGGGTGGAGACCCAGTACTTC

size: once
length: 17
V: TRBV3-1
J: TRBJ2-4
D: -
CDR3: CASSQGLPGQAKNIQYF
DNA: TGTGCCAGCAGCCAAGGTCTGCCCGGACAGGCCAAAAACATTCAGTACTTC